These T cell receptor beta chains were read from a single sample in a study of graft-versus-host responses after intestinal transplantation. No antigens are known for them. Libraries were prepared by immunoSEQ multiplex PCR; TCRdb keeps only in-frame clonotypes and omits some of them. The sample lists 84,000 or so clones, approximately 95% occurring once. Here the sequenced sample was unstimulated CD8+ T cells sorted from spleen or lymph node cells, taken before transplant. The source of these receptors is a human donor who was the organ donor for an intestinal transplant. CDR3s include the opening cysteine and the closing phenylalanine or tryptophan. Fields, in order: V gene, J gene, clone size, D gene, CDR3 protein, CDR3 DNA. D genes are given only for firm matches. Expanded clones are given a class, and other clones once, few, many or no size at all.

V: TRBV6-5
J: TRBJ2-7
size: NA
D: TRBD2
CDR3: CASSSQPGLGEYEQYF
DNA: TGTGCCAGCAGTTCTCAGCCGGGACTAGGCGAATACGAGCAGTACTTC

V: TRBV28
J: TRBJ1-3
size: NA
D: NA
CDR3: CASSLGHGNTIYF
DNA: TGTGCCAGCAGCCTTGGGCACGGAAACACCATATATTTT

V: TRBV10-2
J: TRBJ2-2
size: NA
D: TRBD2
CDR3: CASSHPPGGTGELFF
DNA: TGCGCCAGCAGCCATCCCCCGGGGGGAACCGGGGAGCTGTTTTTT

V: TRBV11-2
J: TRBJ1-2
size: NA
D: NA
CDR3: CASSLDLPNQANYGYTF
DNA: TGTGCCAGCAGCTTAGATCTCCCAAACCAGGCTAACTATGGCTACACCTTC

V: TRBV6-5
J: TRBJ2-7
size: NA
D: NA
CDR3: CASSYSASQAYEQYF
DNA: TGTGCCAGCAGTTACTCAGCTTCTCAAGCCTACGAGCAGTACTTC

V: TRBV19
J: TRBJ2-7
size: NA
D: NA
CDR3: CASSWGLQYEQYF
DNA: TGTGCCAGTAGTTGGGGGCTTCAGTACGAGCAGTACTTC

V: TRBV28
J: TRBJ1-5
size: NA
D: TRBD1
CDR3: CASSTGTGKNQPQHF
DNA: TGTGCCAGCAGTACCGGGACAGGGAAAAATCAGCCCCAGCATTTT

V: TRBV6-5
J: TRBJ1-4
size: NA
D: TRBD1
CDR3: CASKQTRGPEKLFF
DNA: TGTGCCAGCAAACAAACCAGGGGGCCTGAAAAACTGTTTTTT

V: TRBV29-1
J: TRBJ2-1
size: NA
D: TRBD1
CDR3: CSVEGGTGGTYNEQFF
DNA: TGCAGCGTTGAAGGGGGGACAGGGGGCACCTACAATGAGCAGTTCTTC

V: TRBV19
J: TRBJ1-5
size: NA
D: NA
CDR3: CASSIVWPGSNQPQHF
DNA: TGTGCCAGTAGTATCGTGTGGCCGGGTAGCAATCAGCCCCAGCATTTT

V: TRBV13
J: TRBJ2-1
size: once
D: TRBD2
CDR3: CASSFSPAGGVREQFF
DNA: TGTGCCAGCAGCTTCTCCCCTGCGGGGGGGGTCAGAGAGCAGTTCTTC

V: TRBV28
J: TRBJ2-1
size: NA
D: TRBD2
CDR3: CASTLSVTSANEQFF
DNA: TGTGCCAGCACCCTTTCGGTGACTAGCGCGAATGAGCAGTTCTTC

V: TRBV15
J: TRBJ2-3
size: NA
D: TRBD2
CDR3: CATSNRAGEGRADTQYF
DNA: TGTGCCACCAGCAACCGGGCCGGGGAGGGCAGAGCAGATACGCAGTATTTT

V: TRBV29-1
J: TRBJ2-1
size: NA
D: TRBD2
CDR3: CSVVRGGNEQFF
DNA: TGCAGCGTTGTAAGGGGAGGGAATGAGCAGTTCTTC

V: TRBV4-2
J: TRBJ2-2
size: NA
D: TRBD1
CDR3: CASSGRFRSDRRTGELFF
DNA: TGTGCCAGCAGCGGACGTTTTAGATCGGACAGGCGCACCGGGGAGCTGTTTTTT

V: TRBV6-1
J: TRBJ1-4
size: few
D: NA
CDR3: CASSPLTVRNEKLFF
DNA: TGTGCCAGCAGTCCATTGACAGTACGTAATGAAAAACTGTTTTTT

V: TRBV5-4
J: TRBJ1-5
size: NA
D: NA
CDR3: CASSFQNQPQHF
DNA: TGTGCCAGCAGCTTTCAGAATCAGCCCCAGCATTTT

V: TRBV18
J: TRBJ2-7
size: NA
D: NA
CDR3: CASSPGGLYEQYF
DNA: TGTGCCAGCTCACCAGGGGGACTCTACGAGCAGTACTTC

V: TRBV5-1
J: TRBJ2-6
size: NA
D: NA
CDR3: CASSLAGSGANVLTF
DNA: TGCGCCAGCAGCTTGGCAGGGTCTGGGGCCAACGTCCTGACTTTC

V: TRBV28
J: TRBJ2-3
size: NA
D: NA
CDR3: CASSLPHGGDTQYF
DNA: TGTGCCAGCAGTTTACCCCACGGCGGAGATACGCAGTATTTT

V: TRBV27
J: TRBJ2-3
size: NA
D: NA
CDR3: CASSLASGTDTQYF
DNA: TGTGCCAGCAGTTTGGCTAGCGGCACAGATACGCAGTATTTT

V: TRBV5-1
J: TRBJ2-1
size: NA
D: TRBD2
CDR3: CASSLASLAGGPNNEQFF
DNA: TGCGCCAGCAGCTTGGCCTCCCTAGCGGGGGGGCCCAACAATGAGCAGTTCTTC

V: TRBV10-3
J: TRBJ2-3
size: once
D: NA
CDR3: CAISESDGAPDTQYF
DNA: TGTGCCATCAGTGAGTCGGATGGGGCCCCAGATACGCAGTATTTT

V: TRBV13
J: TRBJ1-1
size: NA
D: NA
CDR3: CASSPAHRAEAFF
DNA: TGTGCCAGCAGCCCAGCCCACAGGGCTGAAGCTTTCTTT

V: TRBV14
J: TRBJ1-4
size: NA
D: TRBD1
CDR3: CASSPRRVGGREKLFF
DNA: TGTGCCAGCAGCCCGAGAAGGGTAGGGGGCCGAGAAAAACTGTTTTTT

V: TRBV30
J: TRBJ1-2
size: NA
D: NA
CDR3: CAWSVHSIGQGGGYTF
DNA: TGTGCCTGGAGTGTACACTCCATTGGGCAGGGCGGAGGCTACACCTTC

V: TRBV10-3
J: TRBJ2-7
size: NA
D: TRBD2
CDR3: CAIASLAGVGEQYF
DNA: TGTGCCATCGCCTCACTAGCGGGAGTGGGCGAGCAGTACTTC

V: TRBV10-2
J: TRBJ1-2
size: NA
D: TRBD1
CDR3: CASSTGTGLYGYTF
DNA: TGCGCCAGCAGTACCGGGACAGGTCTATATGGCTACACCTTC

V: TRBV5-5
J: TRBJ1-4
size: NA
D: NA
CDR3: CASSSTVGPPPNEKLFF
DNA: TGTGCCAGCAGCTCGACGGTGGGCCCCCCGCCGAATGAAAAACTGTTTTTT

V: TRBV14
J: TRBJ1-3
size: NA
D: NA
CDR3: CASSQVSSGNTIYF
DNA: TGTGCCAGCAGCCAAGTATCCTCTGGAAACACCATATATTTT

V: TRBV19
J: TRBJ2-5
size: NA
D: NA
CDR3: CASSPERPFAFLQETQYF
DNA: TGTGCCAGTAGTCCCGAGAGGCCCTTTGCGTTTCTCCAAGAGACCCAGTACTTC

V: TRBV4-3
J: TRBJ2-1
size: NA
D: TRBD2
CDR3: CASSPGRGRSWEQFF
DNA: TGCGCCAGCAGCCCAGGTCGCGGGAGGTCTTGGGAGCAGTTCTTC

V: TRBV6-1
J: TRBJ2-7
size: few
D: TRBD2
CDR3: CASSGRTSGGTYEQYF
DNA: TGTGCCAGCAGTGGAAGGACTAGCGGGGGGACCTACGAGCAGTACTTC

V: TRBV5-8
J: TRBJ2-2
size: NA
D: TRBD2
CDR3: CASSLALAGGRTGELFF
DNA: TGTGCCAGCAGCTTGGCCCTAGCGGGAGGAAGGACCGGGGAGCTGTTTTTT

V: TRBV7-8
J: TRBJ2-5
size: NA
D: TRBD2
CDR3: CASSPLAGVETQYF
DNA: TGTGCCAGCAGCCCGCTAGCGGGAGTTGAGACCCAGTACTTC

V: TRBV7-9
J: TRBJ1-4
size: NA
D: NA
CDR3: CASSLGGNEKLFF
DNA: TGTGCCAGCAGCTTAGGCGGTAATGAAAAACTGTTTTTT

V: TRBV19
J: TRBJ1-5
size: NA
D: NA
CDR3: CASIGGYNQPQHF
DNA: TGTGCCAGTATCGGCGGATACAATCAGCCCCAGCATTTT

V: TRBV7-9
J: TRBJ2-1
size: NA
D: NA
CDR3: CASSLQGVYRDTDLNEQFF
DNA: TGTGCCAGCAGCCTCCAAGGCGTGTATCGGGACACCGATCTCAATGAGCAGTTCTTC

V: TRBV9
J: TRBJ1-2
size: NA
D: TRBD1
CDR3: CASSGTGPGYTF
DNA: TGTGCCAGCAGCGGGACAGGGCCTGGCTACACCTTC

V: TRBV7-9
J: TRBJ2-7
size: few
D: NA
CDR3: CAGEVAYEQYF
DNA: TGTGCCGGAGAGGTGGCCTACGAGCAGTACTTC

V: TRBV15
J: TRBJ2-7
size: NA
D: NA
CDR3: CATSRTAGEQYF
DNA: TGTGCCACCAGCAGAACTGCGGGCGAGCAGTACTTC

V: TRBV6-6
J: TRBJ1-5
size: once
D: NA
CDR3: CASEGHRADFQPQHF
DNA: TGTGCCAGCGAGGGCCACCGGGCAGATTTTCAGCCCCAGCATTTT

V: TRBV7-9
J: TRBJ2-5
size: NA
D: TRBD2
CDR3: CASSPFMGVAGGETQYF
DNA: TGTGCCAGCAGCCCTTTTATGGGGGTAGCGGGAGGTGAGACCCAGTACTTC

V: TRBV5-5
J: TRBJ2-7
size: NA
D: NA
CDR3: CASSLYLRSGHEQYF
DNA: TGTGCCAGCAGCTTGTATTTGCGGTCCGGCCACGAGCAGTACTTC

V: TRBV5-6
J: TRBJ1-1
size: once
D: TRBD1
CDR3: CASSYGTGGDAFF
DNA: TGTGCCAGCAGCTACGGGACAGGGGGCGACGCTTTCTTT

V: TRBV6-6
J: TRBJ1-1
size: NA
D: NA
CDR3: CASSYGESTEAFF
DNA: TGTGCCAGCAGTTACGGGGAGTCCACTGAAGCTTTCTTT

V: TRBV7-9
J: TRBJ2-7
size: NA
D: NA
CDR3: CASSLGGSLTSYEQYF
DNA: TGTGCCAGCAGCTTAGGAGGGAGCCTAACTTCCTACGAGCAGTACTTC

V: TRBV9
J: TRBJ2-1
size: NA
D: TRBD2
CDR3: CASSIRPGLAGWVLVREQFF
DNA: TGTGCCAGCAGCATACGCCCGGGACTAGCGGGGTGGGTCCTAGTTCGTGAGCAGTTCTTC

V: TRBV25-1
J: TRBJ1-2
size: NA
D: TRBD1
CDR3: CASSESGCRDRGDGYTF
DNA: TGTGCCAGCAGTGAATCCGGGTGTCGGGACAGGGGGGATGGCTACACCTTC

V: TRBV5-1
J: TRBJ1-4
size: once
D: TRBD1
CDR3: CASSLGGQGEGSNEKLFF
DNA: TGCGCCAGCAGCTTGGGGGGACAGGGGGAGGGTTCTAATGAAAAACTGTTTTTT

V: TRBV19
J: TRBJ1-2
size: NA
D: TRBD1
CDR3: CARTGGPQANYGYTF
DNA: TGTGCCAGGACAGGGGGCCCACAAGCTAACTATGGCTACACCTTC

V: TRBV28
J: TRBJ2-7
size: NA
D: TRBD2
CDR3: CASSSALTSGSHEQYF
DNA: TGTGCCAGCAGTTCCGCACTGACTAGCGGGAGCCACGAGCAGTACTTC

V: TRBV28
J: TRBJ1-4
size: NA
D: NA
CDR3: CASSLEDEKLFF
DNA: TGTGCCAGCAGTTTAGAGGATGAAAAACTGTTTTTT

V: TRBV11-3
J: TRBJ2-1
size: NA
D: TRBD1
CDR3: CASSSLGQAGTDEQFF
DNA: TGTGCCAGCAGCTCCCTTGGACAGGCAGGCACTGATGAGCAGTTCTTC

V: TRBV5-6
J: TRBJ1-1
size: NA
D: NA
CDR3: CASSLGGNTEAFF
DNA: TGTGCCAGCAGCTTAGGAGGGAACACTGAAGCTTTCTTT